This passage covers 23 T cell receptor beta chains from one sample sequenced in a study of blood T cells in healthy people across ages. It was with a sample-barcoded 5' primer and a J-beta primer mix that a second PCR of about 6 to 12 cycles was run. From the 5' RACE reads, TCRdb called clonotypes with MiXCR, one entry per CDR3 protein. Counted here are 790,000 or so distinct CDR3 sequences, approximately 53% occurring once; the ten biggest clones make up 25% to 30%. Sequencing used blood. These receptors all come from a man aged 35-49 years in good health.

V usage is TRBV30 and J usage is TRBJ2-7; D may be TRBD1 (6 bases). V lost 0 bases and J lost 4, with 7 bases in between. Germline-derived CDR1 and CDR2 are GTSNPN and SVGIG (reference sequence). The CDR3 totals 12 residues. The chain's CDR3 is CAWSVQGYEQYF. The CDR3 nucleotides are TGTGCCTGGAGTGTCCAGGGGTACGAGCAGTACTTC.

This clonotype was seen a few times. The V and J genes are TRBV20-1 and TRBJ2-5; no firm D call. The CDR3 contains 12 residues. The V gene's germline CDR1 is DFQATT and CDR2 SNEGSKA (reference sequence). Trimming pared 3 bases from V and 2 bases from J, leaving 7 bases between. The CDR3 here is CSASGFQETQYF. The CDR3 region has the DNA TGCAGTGCTAGTGGTTTTCAAGAGACCCAGTACTTC.

The chain recombines TRBV11-2 with TRBJ2-5, with unresolved D. Germline lookup yields CDR1 SGHAT and CDR2 FQNNGV. The length of the CDR3 is 16 residues. Trimming stripped 4 bases from V and 5 bases from J, with 20 bases between. The CDR3 DNA reads as TGTGCCAGCAGCTCACCCCATGGCGGTGGTGGGGAGACCCAGTACTTC. It yields the protein CASSSPHGGGGETQYF.

The genes are TRBV6-1 and TRBJ1-2; tentative D call: TRBD1 (5 bases). The germline V and J ends were trimmed by 2 bases and 8 bases, with 15 bases remaining between them. Germline loops: CDR1 MNHNS, CDR2 SASEGT. There are 14 residues in the CDR3. The CDR3 DNA reads as TGTGCCAGCAGTGAAATTATAACAGGCGGCGGCTACACCTTC. This codes for CASSEIITGGGYTF.

The rearrangement links TRBV6-1 to TRBJ2-3; the D is unclear. V lost 2 bases to trimming and J lost 2 bases, with 8 bases between them. The CDR3 has 14 residues. Germline values: CDR1 MNHNS, CDR2 SASEGT. In DNA form, the CDR3 reads TGTGCCAGCAGTGAAATGAGGTTCACAGATACGCAGTATTTT. Translation gives CASSEMRFTDTQYF.

The gene calls are TRBV6-2 or TRBV6-3 and TRBJ2-2; 9 bases map to TRBD2. The CDR3 length is 15 residues. V lost 6 bases to trimming and J lost 5 bases; unmatched junction nucleotides: 7. Germline CDR1 reads MNHEY; CDR2 reads SVGEGT. The CDR3 spells CASRAGTSYTGELFF. The CDR3 DNA reads as TGTGCCAGCAGAGCCGGGACTAGCTATACCGGGGAGCTGTTTTTT.

In its sample, this clonotype was seen many times. J is TRBJ2-6 and V is TRBV2, with D uncertain. Germline V CDR1 and CDR2: SNHLY, FYNNEI. CDR3 length equals 15 residues. Trimming took off 6 bases at V and 0 bases at J, with 9 bases between the two ends. CDR3 nucleotide sequence: TGTGCCAGCAGGAAGAATCCCTCTGGGGCCAACGTCCTGACTTTC. Amino acids: CASRKNPSGANVLTF.

V is TRBV20-1 and J is TRBJ2-3; unclear D gene. The germline V gene encodes CDR1 DFQATT and CDR2 SNEGSKA (reference sequence). V was trimmed by 4 bases and J by 0 bases, leaving 8 bases between them. CDR3 length: 13 residues. The DNA for the CDR3 is TGCAGTGCTAACCGACCTAGCACAGATACGCAGTATTTT. This gives the protein CSANRPSTDTQYF.

This rearrangement joins TRBV6-6 to TRBJ1-4; D is unresolved. The germline V gene encodes CDR1 MNHNY and CDR2 SVGAGI (reference sequence). The CDR3 is made up of 15 amino acids. V was cut by 6 bases and J by 0 bases, with 11 bases left in between. The CDR3 sequence is CASRRIRATNEKLFF. In DNA, the CDR3 is TGTGCCAGCAGGAGAATCCGCGCAACTAATGAAAAACTGTTTTTT.

This chain connects TRBV28 to TRBJ2-3; 8 bases agree with TRBD2. V shed 5 bases and J 2 bases; nucleotides not matched to a gene: 12. The CDR3 consists of 17 residues. The germline CDR1 and CDR2 sequences are MDHEN and SYDVKM. The CDR3, as DNA: TGTGCCAGCAGTCTCAACGTGGTAGCGGGACACACAGATACGCAGTATTTT. Its protein product is CASSLNVVAGHTDTQYF.

This sequence joins TRBV4-2 and TRBJ2-1; D is perhaps TRBD2 (6 bases). CDR1 is LGHNA, CDR2 YNFKEQ, per germline. The CDR3 is 14 amino acids. The V end was cut by 7 bases, the J end by 7 bases, with 17 bases between. This chain's CDR3 is CASTGRSLGNEQFF. The CDR3 DNA is TGTGCCAGCACCGGGAGATCCTTGGGAAATGAGCAGTTCTTC.

The chain combines TRBV14 with TRBJ2-1; TRBD2 is a possible D gene (5 bases). The J call may be in error: the DNA end matches TRBJ2-7 better. This CDR3 has 19 residues. Germline CDR1 reads SGHDN; CDR2 reads FVKESK. The CDR3 coding sequence is TGTGCCAGCAGCCAAGGGCGAGGGTATGAATTAAGCTCCTACAATGAGCAGTACTTC. It encodes CASSQGRGYELSSYNEQYF.

As to this clonotype: Mismatch with germline at one junction end may stem from a read error. V is TRBV12-3 or TRBV12-4 and J is TRBJ1-2; 7 positions match TRBD1. The CDR3 contains 14 residues. The CDR3 region has the DNA TGTGCCAACAGTTTCGGGACAGCGTTCTATGGCTACACCTTC. This encodes CANSFGTAFYGYTF.

The rearrangement joins TRBV12-3 or TRBV12-4 to TRBJ2-1, with 9 bases that match TRBD1. The CDR3 runs 15 residues. V gave up 3 bases and J gave up 4 bases; unmatched junction bases: 4. Here the CDR3 reads CASSFTGGLYNEQFF. DNA of the CDR3: TGTGCCAGCAGTTTTACAGGGGGCTTGTACAATGAGCAGTTCTTC.

There are a few counts of this clonotype. V and J are TRBV3-1 and TRBJ1-1; D gene ambiguous. Deletions cut 8 bases from V and 1 base from J, with 11 bases between. Germline lookup yields CDR1 LGHDT and CDR2 YNNKEL (reference sequence). This CDR3 contains 13 residues. In nucleotides, the CDR3 is TGTGCCAGCGGCCGGGAAGGGAACACTGAAGCTTTCTTT. Protein product: CASGREGNTEAFF.

This clonotype has just a few counts. The chain joins TRBV7-2 to TRBJ2-5, with a tentative D call TRBD1 (6 bases). The CDR3 is made up of 14 amino acids. Trimming took off 1 base at V and 3 bases at J, with 9 bases between the two ends. Germline V lookup: CDR1 SGHTA, CDR2 FQGNSA. The CDR3 nucleotides are TGTGCCAGCAGCTTAGACAGGGTCAAAGAGACCCAGTACTTC. Encoded protein: CASSLDRVKETQYF.

About this clonotype: The junction departs from germline at one end; a sequencing error may be responsible. The gene calls are TRBV12-3 or TRBV12-4 and TRBJ2-7; TRBD1 agrees at 8 bases. This CDR3 has 14 residues. CDR3 in DNA: TGTGCCAGCAGTCGGGACAGGACCTCCTGCGAGCAGTACTTC. Translating gives CASSRDRTSCEQYF.

The chain carries TRBV4-2 and TRBJ1-6; tentative D call: TRBD1 (5 bases). From germline, CDR1 is LGHNA and CDR2 YNFKEQ. The CDR3 runs to 15 residues. V was pared by 0 bases and J by 5 bases, with 8 bases between. In DNA, the CDR3 is TGTGCCAGCAGCCAAGATTTACAGGATAATTCACCCCTCCACTTT. As protein: CASSQDLQDNSPLHF.

The J gene is TRBJ2-4, the V gene TRBV27; no reliable D call. The better agreement between TRBJ2-7 and the DNA end casts doubt on the J call. The CDR3 loop spans 12 amino acids. CDR1 and CDR2 (germline): MNHEY, SMNVEV (reference sequence). CDR3 residues: CASRKDVSEQYF. In DNA, the CDR3 is TGTGCCAGCAGGAAAGACGTCTCCGAGCAGTACTTC.

In its sample, this clonotype was seen a few times. This rearrangement joins TRBV11-1 to TRBJ2-4, with unresolved D. V was clipped by 8 bases and J by 0 bases, with 8 bases between them. Germline values: CDR1 SGHAT, CDR2 FQDESV (reference sequence). The CDR3 sequence is 13 residues long. CDR3 nucleotide sequence: TGTGCCAGCGGCAACCGAGCCAAAAACATTCAGTACTTC. It is translated as CASGNRAKNIQYF.

The V call is TRBV4-3, the J call TRBJ2-7; the D gene is possibly TRBD1 (6 bases). The CDR3 is 16 amino acids. Germline assignment: CDR1 LGHNA and CDR2 YSLEER. V was shortened by 4 bases and J by 0 bases, with 16 bases between the two germline ends. CDR3 bases: TGCGCCAGCAGCCCCCAGTGGACAGACAACTCCTACGAGCAGTACTTC. It codes for CASSPQWTDNSYEQYF.

The chain is built from TRBV4-3 and TRBJ1-1; D gene ambiguous. V was cut by 1 base and J by 0 bases, with 9 bases left in between. The germline gives CDR1 LGHNA, CDR2 YSLEER. This CDR3 has 15 amino acids. CDR3 loop: CASSQGVNLNTEAFF. DNA for the CDR3: TGCGCCAGCAGCCAAGGGGTCAACTTGAACACTGAAGCTTTCTTT.

In its sample, this clonotype was seen a few times. J is TRBJ2-4 and V is TRBV10-3, with TRBD1 identical over 10 bases. Near its end, the DNA agrees better with TRBJ2-7, so the J call may be wrong. The CDR3 has 13 amino acids. CDR1 and CDR2 from the germline V gene are ENHRY and SYGVKD. The CDR3 coding sequence is TGTGCCATCAGTGGGGACAGGGGCAGCGAGCAGTACTTC. It translates to CAISGDRGSEQYF.